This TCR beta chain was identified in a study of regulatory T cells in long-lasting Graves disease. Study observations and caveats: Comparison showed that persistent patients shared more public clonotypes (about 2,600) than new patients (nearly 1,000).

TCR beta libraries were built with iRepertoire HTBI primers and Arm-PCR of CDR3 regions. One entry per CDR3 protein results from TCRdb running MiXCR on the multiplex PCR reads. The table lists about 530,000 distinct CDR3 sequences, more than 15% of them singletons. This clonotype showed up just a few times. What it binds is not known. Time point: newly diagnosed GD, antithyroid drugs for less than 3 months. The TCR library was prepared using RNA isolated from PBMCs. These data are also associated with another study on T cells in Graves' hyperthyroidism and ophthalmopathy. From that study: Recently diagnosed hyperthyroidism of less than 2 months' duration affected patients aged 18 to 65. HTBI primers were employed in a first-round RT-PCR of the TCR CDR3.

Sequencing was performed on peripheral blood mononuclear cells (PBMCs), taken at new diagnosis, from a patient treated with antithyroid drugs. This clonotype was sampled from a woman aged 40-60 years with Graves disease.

This chain's CDR3 is CASSSSGTSGGQYF. CDR3 coding DNA: TGTGCCAGCAGTTCCTCCGGGACTAGCGGCGGGCAGTACTTC. This sequence joins TRBV12-3 or TRBV12-4 and TRBJ2-7, with TRBD2 identical over 11 bases. Trimming at V came to 4 bases and at J to 9 bases, leaving 8 bases not matched to a gene. The CDR3 is 14 residues long.